This T cell receptor beta chain was identified during a study of T cell responses to AZD1222 COVID-19 vaccine. Study-wide points: Targeting of unmutated variant regions was reportedly seen in nearly half of spike-specific TCRs.

Measured with immunoSEQ multiplex PCR; TCRdb has only the in-frame clones, and not every one. The sample lists approximately 84,000 clones; 85% to 90% were seen once. V was shortened by 3 bases and J by 5 bases, with 11 bases between the two germline ends. Looked up from germline, CDR1 is ENHRY and CDR2 is SYGVKD. The CDR3 is 13 residues long. It was second doses at about 4 or about 12 weeks that were pooled. This clone was found once. The antigen is undetermined. This receptor was obtained from an adult who received the AZD1222 COVID-19 vaccine. The specimen was peripheral blood, collected 28 days after the second AZD1222 dose. The genes are TRBV10-3 and TRBJ2-7; D perhaps matches TRBD2 (6 bases). CDR3 sequence reads: CAISETSPDEQYF. For the CDR3, the DNA is TGTGCCATCAGTGAAACTAGCCCCGACGAGCAGTACTTC.